This T cell receptor beta chain derives from a study of radiation and T cells in renal cell carcinoma. Sequencing used immunoSEQ multiplex PCR; TCRdb keeps in-frame clones, though not all of them. The sample carries 55,000 to 65,000 clones, 65% to 85% recorded once. Time point denoted: baseline pretreatment blood. Treatment here: 15 Gy SBRT to primary tumor, nephrectomy 4 weeks later. After SBRT, blood was collected at 2 and 4 weeks, plus baseline. Clear cell pathology was present in this patient's renal cell carcinoma. The CDR3 contains 15 residues. V lost 1 base to trimming and J lost 0 bases, with 8 bases between them. CDR1 and CDR2 from the germline V gene are SGHNT and YENEEA.

J is TRBJ2-3 and V is TRBV11-3; D not resolved. This clonotype originated in a man aged 55 to 70 with renal cell carcinoma. Sequencing used blood, obtained from a patient whose treatment included radiotherapy and nephrectomy. The chain's CDR3 is CASSLVRASTDTQYF. The CDR3 DNA reads as TGTGCCAGCAGCTTAGTTCGGGCCAGCACAGATACGCAGTATTTT.